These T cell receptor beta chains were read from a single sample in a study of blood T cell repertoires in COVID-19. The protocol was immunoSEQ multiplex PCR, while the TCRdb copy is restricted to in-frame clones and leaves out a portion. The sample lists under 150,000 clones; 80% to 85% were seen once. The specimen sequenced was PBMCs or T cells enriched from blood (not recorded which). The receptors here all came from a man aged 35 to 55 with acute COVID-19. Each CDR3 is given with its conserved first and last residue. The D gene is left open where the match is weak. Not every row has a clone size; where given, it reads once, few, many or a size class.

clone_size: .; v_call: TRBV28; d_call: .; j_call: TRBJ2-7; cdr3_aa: CASSSSEDGNEQYF; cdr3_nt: TGTGCCAGCAGTTCCTCCGAGGACGGGAACGAGCAGTACTTC
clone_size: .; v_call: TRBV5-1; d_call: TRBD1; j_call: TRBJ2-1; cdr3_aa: CASSLTGQGAWNEQFF; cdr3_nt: TGCGCCAGCAGCTTGACCGGACAGGGGGCTTGGAATGAGCAGTTCTTC
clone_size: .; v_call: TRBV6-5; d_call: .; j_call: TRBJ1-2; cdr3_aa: CATWGEGFYGYTF; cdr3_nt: TGTGCCACCTGGGGTGAGGGCTTCTATGGCTACACCTTC
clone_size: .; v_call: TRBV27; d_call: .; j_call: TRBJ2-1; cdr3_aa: CASSLSQDNPYNEQFF; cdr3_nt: TGTGCCAGCAGTTTATCGCAGGACAACCCCTACAATGAGCAGTTCTTC
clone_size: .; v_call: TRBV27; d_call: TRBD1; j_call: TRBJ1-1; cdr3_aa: CASSYRGTDTEAFF; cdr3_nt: TGTGCCAGCAGCTACAGGGGGACGGACACTGAAGCTTTCTTT
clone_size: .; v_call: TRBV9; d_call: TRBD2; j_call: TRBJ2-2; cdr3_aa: CASSVRGGTGELFF; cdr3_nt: TGTGCCAGCAGCGTGCGGGGGGGAACCGGGGAGCTGTTTTTT
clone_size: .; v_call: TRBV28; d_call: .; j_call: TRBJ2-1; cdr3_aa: CASSLDRRGLQSFSYNEQFF; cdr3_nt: TGTGCCAGCAGTTTGGACCGACGGGGACTTCAATCCTTCTCCTACAATGAGCAGTTCTTC
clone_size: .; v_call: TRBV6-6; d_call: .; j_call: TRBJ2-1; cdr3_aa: CASSYSRGREDNEQFF; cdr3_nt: TGTGCCAGCAGTTACTCTCGAGGGCGAGAGGACAATGAGCAGTTCTTC
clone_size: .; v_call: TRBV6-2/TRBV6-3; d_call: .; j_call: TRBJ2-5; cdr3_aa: CASSYSGEETQYF; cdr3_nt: TGTGCCAGCAGTTACTCGGGAGAGGAGACCCAGTACTTC
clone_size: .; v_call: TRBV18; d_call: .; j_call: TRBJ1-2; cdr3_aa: CASSPPTGLGSYTF; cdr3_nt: TGTGCCAGCTCACCACCCACGGGACTCGGGAGCTACACCTTC
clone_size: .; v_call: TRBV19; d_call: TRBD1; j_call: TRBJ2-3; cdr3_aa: CASSPDPGQPHTDTQYF; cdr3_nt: TGTGCCAGTAGTCCAGACCCGGGACAGCCTCACACAGATACGCAGTATTTT
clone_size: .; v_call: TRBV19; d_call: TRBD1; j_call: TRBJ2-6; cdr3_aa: CASSAGQGTLSGANVLTF; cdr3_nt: TGTGCCAGTAGTGCGGGACAGGGGACCCTCTCTGGGGCCAACGTCCTGACTTTC
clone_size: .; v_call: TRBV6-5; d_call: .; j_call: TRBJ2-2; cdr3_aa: CASGEGRGELFF; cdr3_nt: TGTGCCAGCGGCGAGGGAAGAGGGGAGCTGTTTTTT
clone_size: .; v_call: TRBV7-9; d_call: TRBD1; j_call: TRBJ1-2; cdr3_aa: CASSLSRGQLLSYGYTF; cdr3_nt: TGTGCCAGCAGCCTTAGCAGGGGGCAGCTTTTGAGCTATGGCTACACCTTC
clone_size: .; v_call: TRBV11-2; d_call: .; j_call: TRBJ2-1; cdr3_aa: CASSFDRYYNEQFF; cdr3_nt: TGTGCCAGCAGCTTCGACAGGTACTACAATGAGCAGTTCTTC
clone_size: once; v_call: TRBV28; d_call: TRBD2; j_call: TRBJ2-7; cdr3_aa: CASRTSGVTYEQYF; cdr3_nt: TGTGCCAGCAGGACTAGCGGGGTGACCTACGAGCAGTACTTC
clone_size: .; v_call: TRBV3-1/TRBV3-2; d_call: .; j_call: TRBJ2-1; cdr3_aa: CASSRAGTGGLNEQFF; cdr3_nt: TGTGCCAGCAGCCGGGCCGGGACGGGGGGCCTCAATGAGCAGTTCTTC
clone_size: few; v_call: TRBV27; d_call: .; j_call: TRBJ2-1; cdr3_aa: CASSWDTRFGEQFF; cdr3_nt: TGTGCCAGCAGTTGGGACACGCGTTTCGGTGAGCAGTTCTTC
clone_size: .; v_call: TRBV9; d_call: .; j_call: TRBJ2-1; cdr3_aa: CASSVDGRGNEQFF; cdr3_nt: TGTGCCAGCAGCGTAGACGGGAGAGGGAATGAGCAGTTCTTC
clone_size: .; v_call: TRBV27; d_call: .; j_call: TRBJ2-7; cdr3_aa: CASSLQSTALYEQYF; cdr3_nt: TGTGCCAGCAGTTTACAGTCGACAGCCCTCTACGAGCAGTACTTC
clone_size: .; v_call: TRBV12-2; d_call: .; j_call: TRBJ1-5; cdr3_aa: CASRSEKRVNSNQPQHF; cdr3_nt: TGTGCAAGTCGCTCCGAAAAAAGAGTCAATAGCAATCAGCCCCAGCATTTT
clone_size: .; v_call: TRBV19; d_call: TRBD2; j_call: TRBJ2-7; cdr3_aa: CASSISSGTSYEQYF; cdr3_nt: TGTGCCAGTAGTATATCCAGCGGGACGTCCTACGAGCAGTACTTC
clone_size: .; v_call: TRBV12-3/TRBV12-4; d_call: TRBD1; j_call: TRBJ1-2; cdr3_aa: CASSLGQGRDYTF; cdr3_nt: TGTGCCAGCAGTCTAGGACAGGGTCGAGACTACACCTTC
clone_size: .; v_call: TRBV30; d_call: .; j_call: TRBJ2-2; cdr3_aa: CAWRLAGELFF; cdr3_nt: TGTGCCTGGAGGCTAGCCGGGGAGCTGTTTTTT
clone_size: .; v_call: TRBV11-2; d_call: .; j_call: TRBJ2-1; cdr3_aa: CASSLENSYNEQFF; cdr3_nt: TGTGCCAGCAGCTTAGAGAACAGTTACAATGAGCAGTTCTTC
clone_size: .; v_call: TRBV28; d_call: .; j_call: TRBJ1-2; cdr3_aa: CASSTPFPRGGYTF; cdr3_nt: TGTGCCAGCAGTACCCCCTTTCCCCGGGGTGGCTACACCTTC
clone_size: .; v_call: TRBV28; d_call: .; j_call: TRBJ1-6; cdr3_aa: CASSLLGQRSPLHF; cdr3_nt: TGTGCCAGCAGTTTATTGGGACAACGTTCACCCCTCCACTTT
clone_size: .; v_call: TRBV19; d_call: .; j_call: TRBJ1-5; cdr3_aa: CASTYRESSNQPQHF; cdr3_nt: TGTGCCAGTACCTACAGGGAGTCAAGCAATCAGCCCCAGCATTTT
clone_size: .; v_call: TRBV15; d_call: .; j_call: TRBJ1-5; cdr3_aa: CATSRDLPVQPQHF; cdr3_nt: TGTGCCACCAGCAGAGATCTTCCAGTCCAGCCCCAGCATTTT
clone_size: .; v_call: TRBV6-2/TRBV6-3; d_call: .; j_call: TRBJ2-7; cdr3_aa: CASSYAQGGSYEQYF; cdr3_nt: TGTGCCAGCAGTTATGCGCAGGGGGGTTCCTACGAGCAGTACTTC
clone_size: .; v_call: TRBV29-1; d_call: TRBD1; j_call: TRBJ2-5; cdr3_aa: CSVATPGQGETQYF; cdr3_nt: TGCAGCGTTGCTACTCCGGGACAGGGAGAGACCCAGTACTTC
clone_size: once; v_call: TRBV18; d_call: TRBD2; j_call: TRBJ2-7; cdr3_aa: CASSYSGGISYEQYF; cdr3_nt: TGTGCCAGCTCTTACAGCGGGGGAATTTCCTACGAGCAGTACTTC
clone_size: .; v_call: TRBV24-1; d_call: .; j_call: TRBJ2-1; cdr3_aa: CATSFTGSYNEQFF; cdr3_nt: TGTGCCACCAGTTTTACGGGATCCTACAATGAGCAGTTCTTC
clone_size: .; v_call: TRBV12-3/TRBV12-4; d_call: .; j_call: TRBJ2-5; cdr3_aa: CASTTQGETQYF; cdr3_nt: TGTGCCAGCACCACCCAGGGGGAGACCCAGTACTTC
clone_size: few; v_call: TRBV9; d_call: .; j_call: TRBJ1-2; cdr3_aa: CASSAGHQEGYTF; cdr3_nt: TGTGCCAGCAGCGCGGGACATCAGGAAGGCTACACCTTC
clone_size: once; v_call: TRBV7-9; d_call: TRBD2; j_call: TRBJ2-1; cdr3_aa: CASRVAGYNEQFF; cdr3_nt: TGTGCCAGCAGAGTAGCGGGCTACAATGAGCAGTTCTTC
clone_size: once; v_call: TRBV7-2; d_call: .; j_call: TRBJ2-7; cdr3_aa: CASSLAGSGFEQYF; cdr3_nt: TGTGCCAGCAGCCTTGCGGGGTCCGGGTTCGAGCAGTACTTC
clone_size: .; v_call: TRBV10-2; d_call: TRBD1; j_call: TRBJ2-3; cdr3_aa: CASRLDRDPSTDTQYF; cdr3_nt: TGCGCCAGCAGATTAGACAGGGATCCTAGCACAGATACGCAGTATTTT
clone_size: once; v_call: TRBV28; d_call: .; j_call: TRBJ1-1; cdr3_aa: CAVRGNSGDTEAFF; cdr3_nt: TGTGCCGTCCGGGGGAATAGTGGAGACACTGAAGCTTTCTTT
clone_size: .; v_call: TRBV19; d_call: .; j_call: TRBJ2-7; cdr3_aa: CASRKGLGEGHEQYF; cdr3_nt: TGTGCCAGTAGGAAAGGGCTCGGCGAGGGCCACGAGCAGTACTTC
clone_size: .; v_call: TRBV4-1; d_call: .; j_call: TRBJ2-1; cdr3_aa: CASSQVTSSDNLFF; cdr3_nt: TGCGCCAGCAGCCAAGTGACATCCTCGGATAATCTGTTCTTC
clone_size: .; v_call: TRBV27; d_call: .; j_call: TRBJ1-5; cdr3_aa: CASSLSLRGGDGNQPQHF; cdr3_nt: TGTGCCAGCAGTTTATCTCTCCGCGGAGGGGATGGCAATCAGCCCCAGCATTTT
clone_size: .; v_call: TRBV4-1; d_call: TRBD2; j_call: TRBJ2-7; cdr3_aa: CASSQDGTSGEGLYEQYF; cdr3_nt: TGCGCCAGCAGCCAAGATGGGACTAGCGGGGAAGGGCTATACGAGCAGTACTTC
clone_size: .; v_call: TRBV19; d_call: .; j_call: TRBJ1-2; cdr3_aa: CASTPRTGEGYTF; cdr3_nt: TGTGCCAGTACCCCGCGGACGGGGGAAGGCTACACCTTC